This T cell receptor (beta chain) appears in the sequencing data of a study of cytomegalovirus exposure and HLA in healthy donors. V was clipped by 5 bases and J by 4 bases; unmatched bases: 4. Germline V CDR1 and CDR2: MNHNY, SVGAGI (reference sequence). The CDR3 has 14 amino acids. The study, taken as a whole, reports: Most of the CMV-associated TCR beta chains (in a later analysis) appeared to be HLA-restricted. Sequencing had likely introduced a cluster of highly shared sequence variants as an artifact.

60 Vbeta and 13 Jbeta primers were used in PCR. Clones were sequenced by immunoSEQ multiplex PCR, and TCRdb holds only the in-frame ones, with some missing. The sample has 170,000 or so clones, roughly four fifths seen once. This clone came up a few times. Its antigen remains unknown. The sequencing input was PBMCs. The chain uses TRBV6-6 and TRBJ1-3; 8 positions agree with TRBD1. This TCR was recovered from a man aged 50 to 59 in good health and CMV-seronegative. This CDR3 reads CASSQGARGNTIYF. The CDR3 nucleotides read TGTGCCAGCAGTCAGGGGGCGAGGGGAAACACCATATATTTT.